The clone carrying this T cell receptor (beta chain) was recorded many times. What it binds is not known. CDR1 is SGHTA and CDR2 is FQGTGA in the germline V gene. There are 17 residues in the CDR3. Unmatched junction bases numbered 14, after V lost 5 bases and J lost 5 bases. TCR alpha and beta CDR3 regions were amplified from RNA using iRepertoire nested multiplex PCR. One-step reverse transcription and amplification started from about 100-400 ng of tissue mRNA or PBMC total RNA. TCRdb called the multiplex PCR reads again in MiXCR, with one record for every CDR3 protein. The sample yields more than 90,000 distinct CDR3 sequences, approximately 40% seen once. This sample was included in a study of glioma-infiltrating T cells. General observations from the study: Non-neoplastic patients had below-expected tissue-blood divergence, while all gliomas exceeded expectation.

This TCR came from a human donor with low-grade glioma or glioblastoma, undergoing nonglioma brain surgery, or in good health (not recorded which). The sample comprised glioma tissue, nonneoplastic brain tissue, or PBMCs (not recorded which). J is TRBJ2-1 and V is TRBV7-3; 8 bases line up with TRBD2. CDR3 coding DNA: TGTGCCAGCAGCCCCTCCGGGGGGGAAGGAGCACACAATGAGCAGTTCTTC. Translating it yields CASSPSGGEGAHNEQFF.